The rows below give T cell receptor beta chains drawn from one sample of a study of CD8+ T cells in alopecia areata. Sequencing was performed with immunoSEQ multiplex PCR; in TCRdb, only in-frame clones are kept and a portion is missing. The table lists over 100,000 clones, about 60% of them singletons. Specimen: CD8+ T cells sorted from blood, collected at week 24, from a patient treated with tofacitinib. The receptor source for this set is a human donor with alopecia areata. Each CDR3 is given with its conserved first and last residue. A D gene is named only where the DNA matches it firmly. Some rows have no size entry. The others give once, few or many, or a class for an expanded clone.

size	D	V	J	CDR3	DNA
-	TRBD1	TRBV7-8	TRBJ1-2	CASSLDRDRTFYGYTF	TGTGCCAGCAGCTTGGACCGGGACAGAACTTTCTATGGCTACACCTTC
-	-	TRBV7-8	TRBJ2-7	CASSLATYEQYF	TGTGCCAGCAGCTTAGCCACCTACGAGCAGTACTTC
-	TRBD2	TRBV4-1	TRBJ2-3	CASSLRAGGGTDTQYF	TGCGCCAGCAGCCTTAGGGCCGGGGGGGGAACAGATACGCAGTATTTT
-	-	TRBV30	TRBJ1-1	CAWSRARATEAFF	TGTGCCTGGAGTCGGGCCAGGGCCACTGAAGCTTTCTTT
few	TRBD1	TRBV27	TRBJ1-1	CASSLLVGTGVRSTEAFF	TGTGCCAGCAGTTTATTAGTAGGGACAGGGGTACGTAGCACTGAAGCTTTCTTT
-	-	TRBV6-1	TRBJ2-2	CASNVRNTGELFF	TGTGCCAGCAACGTTCGGAACACCGGGGAGCTGTTTTTT
-	-	TRBV19	TRBJ1-2	CASSMGTNYGYTF	TGTGCCAGTAGTATGGGGACAAACTATGGCTACACCTTC
once	-	TRBV5-1	TRBJ1-1	CASSFGTDGTEAFF	TGCGCCAGCAGCTTCGGGACCGATGGGACTGAAGCTTTCTTT
few	-	TRBV11-2	TRBJ2-3	CASSLAGPLTDTQYF	TGTGCCAGCAGCTTAGCGGGACCCCTCACAGATACGCAGTATTTT
-	-	TRBV6-1	TRBJ1-5	CASSEGAHQPQHF	TGTGCCAGCAGTGAGGGGGCGCATCAGCCCCAGCATTTT
-	TRBD1	TRBV10-3	TRBJ1-2	CAIGRTGRSNYGYTF	TGTGCCATCGGAAGGACAGGGCGATCTAACTATGGCTACACCTTC
-	-	TRBV7-3	TRBJ2-1	CASSFSAVGYNEQFF	TGTGCCAGCAGCTTTTCGGCCGTCGGTTACAATGAGCAGTTCTTC
-	-	TRBV5-6	TRBJ1-1	CASSSNLLGTEAFF	TGTGCCAGCAGCTCCAACCTACTTGGCACTGAAGCTTTCTTT
-	-	TRBV4-1	TRBJ1-5	CASSQARTAYNQPQHF	TGCGCCAGCAGCCAGGCTCGGACAGCCTACAATCAGCCCCAGCATTTT